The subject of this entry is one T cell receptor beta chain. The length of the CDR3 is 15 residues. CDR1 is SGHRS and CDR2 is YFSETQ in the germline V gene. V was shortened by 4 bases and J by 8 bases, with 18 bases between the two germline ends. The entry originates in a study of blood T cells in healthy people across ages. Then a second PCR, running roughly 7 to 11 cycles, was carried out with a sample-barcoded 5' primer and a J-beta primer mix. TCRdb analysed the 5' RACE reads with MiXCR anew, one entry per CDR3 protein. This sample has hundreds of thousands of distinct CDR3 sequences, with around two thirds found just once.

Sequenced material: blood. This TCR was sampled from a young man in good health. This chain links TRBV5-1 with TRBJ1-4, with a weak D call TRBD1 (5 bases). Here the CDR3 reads CASSMGRRMGEKLFF. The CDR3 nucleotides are TGCGCCAGCAGCATGGGACGCAGGATGGGGGAAAAACTGTTTTTT.